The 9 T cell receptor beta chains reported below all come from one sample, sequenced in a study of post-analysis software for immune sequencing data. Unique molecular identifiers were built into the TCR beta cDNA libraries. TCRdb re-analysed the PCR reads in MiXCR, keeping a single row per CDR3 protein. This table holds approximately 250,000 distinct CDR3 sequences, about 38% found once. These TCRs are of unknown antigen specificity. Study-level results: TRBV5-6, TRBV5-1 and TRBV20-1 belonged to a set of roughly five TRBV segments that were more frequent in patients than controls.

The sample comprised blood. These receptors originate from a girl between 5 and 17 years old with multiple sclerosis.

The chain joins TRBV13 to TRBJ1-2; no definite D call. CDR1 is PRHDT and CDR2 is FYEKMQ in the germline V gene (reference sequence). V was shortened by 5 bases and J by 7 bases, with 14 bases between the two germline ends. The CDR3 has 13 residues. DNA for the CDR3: TGTGCCAGCAGCGCCGAGCTCGGGTCTGGCTACACCTTC. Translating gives CASSAELGSGYTF.

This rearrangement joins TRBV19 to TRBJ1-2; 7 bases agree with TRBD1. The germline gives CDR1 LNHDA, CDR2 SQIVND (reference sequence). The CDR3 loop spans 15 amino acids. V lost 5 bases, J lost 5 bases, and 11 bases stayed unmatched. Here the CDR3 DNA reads TGTGCCAGTAGTTCTGGGCCAGGGGGAGGTTATGGCTACACCTTC. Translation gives CASSSGPGGGYGYTF.

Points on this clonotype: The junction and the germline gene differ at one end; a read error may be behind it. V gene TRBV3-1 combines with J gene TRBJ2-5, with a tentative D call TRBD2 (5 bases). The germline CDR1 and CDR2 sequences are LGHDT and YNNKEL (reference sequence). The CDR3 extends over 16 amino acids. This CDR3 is CTSSHQSSGKRESQYF. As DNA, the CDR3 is TGTACCAGCAGCCACCAAAGCTCGGGGAAAAGGGAGTCCCAGTACTTC.

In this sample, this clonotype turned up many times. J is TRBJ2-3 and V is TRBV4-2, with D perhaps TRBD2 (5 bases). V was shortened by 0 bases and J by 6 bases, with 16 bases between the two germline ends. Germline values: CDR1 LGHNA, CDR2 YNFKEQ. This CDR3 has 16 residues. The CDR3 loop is CASSQDGPSLADTQYF. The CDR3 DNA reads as TGTGCCAGCAGCCAAGATGGTCCCTCCTTAGCGGATACGCAGTATTTT.

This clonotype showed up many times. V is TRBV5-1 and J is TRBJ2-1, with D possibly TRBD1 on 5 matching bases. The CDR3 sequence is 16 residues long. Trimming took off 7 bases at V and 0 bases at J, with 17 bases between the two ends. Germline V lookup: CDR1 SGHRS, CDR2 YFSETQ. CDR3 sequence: CASSRQGQSSYNEQFF. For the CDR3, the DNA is TGCGCCAGCTCACGGCAGGGCCAGAGCTCCTACAATGAGCAGTTCTTC.

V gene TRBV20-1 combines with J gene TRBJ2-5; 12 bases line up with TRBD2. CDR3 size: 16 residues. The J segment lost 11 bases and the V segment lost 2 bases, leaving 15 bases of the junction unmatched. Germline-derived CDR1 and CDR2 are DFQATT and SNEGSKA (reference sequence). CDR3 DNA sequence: TGCAGTGCTAGACCGAAGTCTAGCGGGAGGGTGAGGGAGCAGTACTTC. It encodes CSARPKSSGRVREQYF.

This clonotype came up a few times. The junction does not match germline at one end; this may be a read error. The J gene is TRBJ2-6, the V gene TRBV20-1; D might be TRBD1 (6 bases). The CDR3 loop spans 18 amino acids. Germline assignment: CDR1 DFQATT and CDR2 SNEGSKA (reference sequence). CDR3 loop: CSASDLVQAIAGANVRTF. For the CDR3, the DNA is TGCAGTGCTAGTGATTTGGTCCAAGCAATTGCAGGGGCCAACGTCCGGACTTTC.

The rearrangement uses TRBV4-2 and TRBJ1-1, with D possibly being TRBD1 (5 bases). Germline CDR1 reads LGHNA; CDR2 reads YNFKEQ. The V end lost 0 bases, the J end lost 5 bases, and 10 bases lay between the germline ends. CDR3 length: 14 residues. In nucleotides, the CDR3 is TGTGCCAGCAGCCAAGAGGTAGAGGGGACTGAAGCTTTCTTT. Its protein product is CASSQEVEGTEAFF.

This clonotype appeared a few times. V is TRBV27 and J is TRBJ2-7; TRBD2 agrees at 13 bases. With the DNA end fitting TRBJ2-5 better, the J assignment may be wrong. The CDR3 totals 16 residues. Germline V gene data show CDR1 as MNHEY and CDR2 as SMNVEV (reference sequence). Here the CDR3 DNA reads TGTGCCAGCAGCACATGGACTAGCGGGAGACAAGAGACCCAGTACTTC. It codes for CASSTWTSGRQETQYF.